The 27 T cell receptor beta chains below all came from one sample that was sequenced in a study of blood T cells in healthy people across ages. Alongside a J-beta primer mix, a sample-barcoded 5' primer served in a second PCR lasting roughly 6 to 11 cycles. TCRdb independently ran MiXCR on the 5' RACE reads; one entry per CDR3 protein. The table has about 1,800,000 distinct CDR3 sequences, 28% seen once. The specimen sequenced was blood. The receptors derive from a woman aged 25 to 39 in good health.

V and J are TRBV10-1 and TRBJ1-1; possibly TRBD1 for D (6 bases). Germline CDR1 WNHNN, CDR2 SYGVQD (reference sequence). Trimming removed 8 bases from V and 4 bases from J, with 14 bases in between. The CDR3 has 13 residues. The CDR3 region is CASARGDGTEAFF. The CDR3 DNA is TGCGCCAGCGCGAGGGGGGACGGCACTGAAGCTTTCTTT.

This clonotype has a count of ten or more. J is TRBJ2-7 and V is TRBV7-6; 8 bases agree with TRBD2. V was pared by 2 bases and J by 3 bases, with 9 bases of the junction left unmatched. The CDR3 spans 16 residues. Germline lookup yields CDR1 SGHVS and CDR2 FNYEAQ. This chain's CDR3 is CASSLQGVSGGYEQYF. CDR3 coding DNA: TGTGCCAGCAGCTTACAAGGAGTGAGCGGGGGCTACGAGCAGTACTTC.

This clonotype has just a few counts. The CDR3 DNA reads TGCAGTGCTAGAGTAAAGGGACAGGGTTATTCACCCCTCCACTTT. Translation: CSARVKGQGYSPLHF. The J gene is TRBJ1-6, the V gene TRBV20-1, with 9 positions matching TRBD1. This CDR3 contains 15 residues. From germline, CDR1 is DFQATT and CDR2 SNEGSKA (reference sequence). J was trimmed by 8 bases and V by 1 base; bases with no gene match: 6.

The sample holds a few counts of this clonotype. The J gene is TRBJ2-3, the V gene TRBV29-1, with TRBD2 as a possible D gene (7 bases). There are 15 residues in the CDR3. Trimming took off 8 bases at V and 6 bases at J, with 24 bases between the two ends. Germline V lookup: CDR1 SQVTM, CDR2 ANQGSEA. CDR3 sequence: CSFLPGRRGADTQYF. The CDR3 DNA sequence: TGCAGCTTCCTTCCCGGGAGGAGGGGGGCGGATACGCAGTATTTT.

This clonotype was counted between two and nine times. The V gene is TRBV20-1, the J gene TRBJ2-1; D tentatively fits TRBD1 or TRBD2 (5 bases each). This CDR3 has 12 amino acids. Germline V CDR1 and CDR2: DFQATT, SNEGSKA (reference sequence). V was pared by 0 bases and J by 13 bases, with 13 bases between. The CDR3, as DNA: TGCAGTGCTAGAGAAGGGACCACCCCACAGTTCTTC. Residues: CSAREGTTPQFF.

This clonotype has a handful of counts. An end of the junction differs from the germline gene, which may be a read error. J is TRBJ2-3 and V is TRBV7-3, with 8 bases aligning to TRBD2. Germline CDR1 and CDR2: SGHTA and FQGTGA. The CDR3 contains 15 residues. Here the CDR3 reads CAGSLSGEIVDTQYF. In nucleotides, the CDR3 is TGTGCCGGCAGCCTTAGCGGGGAAATTGTAGATACGCAGTATTTT.

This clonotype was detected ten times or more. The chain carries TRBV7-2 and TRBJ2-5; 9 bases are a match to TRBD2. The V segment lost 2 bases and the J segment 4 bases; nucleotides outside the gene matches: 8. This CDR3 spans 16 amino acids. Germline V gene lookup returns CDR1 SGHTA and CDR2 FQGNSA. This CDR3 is CASSLIAGEVGETQYF. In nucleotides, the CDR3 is TGTGCCAGCAGCTTAATAGCGGGAGAAGTAGGAGAGACCCAGTACTTC.

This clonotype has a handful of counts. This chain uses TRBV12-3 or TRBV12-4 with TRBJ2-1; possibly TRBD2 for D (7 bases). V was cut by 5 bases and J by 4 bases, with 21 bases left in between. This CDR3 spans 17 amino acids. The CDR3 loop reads CASSASWGGARYNEQFF. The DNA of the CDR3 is TGTGCCAGCAGTGCCTCGTGGGGGGGGGCCCGATACAATGAGCAGTTCTTC.

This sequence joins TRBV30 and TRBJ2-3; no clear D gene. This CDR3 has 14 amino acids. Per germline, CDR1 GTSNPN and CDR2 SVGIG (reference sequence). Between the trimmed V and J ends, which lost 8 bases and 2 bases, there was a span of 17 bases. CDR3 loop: CAGLQRPDTDTQYF. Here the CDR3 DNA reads TGTGCCGGGCTCCAGCGTCCAGACACAGATACGCAGTATTTT.

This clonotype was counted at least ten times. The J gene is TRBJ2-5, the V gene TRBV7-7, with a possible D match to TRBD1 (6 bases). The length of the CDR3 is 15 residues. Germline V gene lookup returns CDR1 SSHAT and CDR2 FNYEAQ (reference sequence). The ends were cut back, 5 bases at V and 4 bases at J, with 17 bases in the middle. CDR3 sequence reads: CASSPRDGGGETQYF. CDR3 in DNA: TGTGCCAGCAGCCCGCGCGATGGGGGCGGAGAGACCCAGTACTTC. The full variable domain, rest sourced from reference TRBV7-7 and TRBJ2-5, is GAGVSQSPRYKVTKRGQDVTLRCDPISSHATLYWYQQALGQGPEFLTYFNYEAQPDKSGLPSDRFSAERPEGSISTLTIQRTEQRDSAMYRCASSPRDGGGETQYFGPGTRLLVL.

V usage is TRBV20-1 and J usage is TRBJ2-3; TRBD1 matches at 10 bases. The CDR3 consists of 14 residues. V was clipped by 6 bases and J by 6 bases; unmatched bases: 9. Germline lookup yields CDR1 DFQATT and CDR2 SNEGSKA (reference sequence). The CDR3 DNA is TGCAGTGCCGCCGACAGGGGGCCAGTCGATACGCAGTATTTT. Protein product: CSAADRGPVDTQYF.

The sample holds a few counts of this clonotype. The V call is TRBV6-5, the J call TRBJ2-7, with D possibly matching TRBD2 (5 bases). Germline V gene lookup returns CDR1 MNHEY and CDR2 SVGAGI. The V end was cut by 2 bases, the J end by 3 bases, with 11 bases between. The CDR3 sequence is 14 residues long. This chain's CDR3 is CASSYAGSLYEQYF. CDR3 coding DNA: TGTGCCAGCAGTTACGCTGGGAGTCTCTACGAGCAGTACTTC.

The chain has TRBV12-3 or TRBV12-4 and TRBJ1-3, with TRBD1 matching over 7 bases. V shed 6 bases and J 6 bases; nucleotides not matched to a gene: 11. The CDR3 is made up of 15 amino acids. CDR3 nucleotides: TGTGCCAGCAGAAAGTTCGGGACAGACTTAAACACCATATATTTT. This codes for CASRKFGTDLNTIYF.

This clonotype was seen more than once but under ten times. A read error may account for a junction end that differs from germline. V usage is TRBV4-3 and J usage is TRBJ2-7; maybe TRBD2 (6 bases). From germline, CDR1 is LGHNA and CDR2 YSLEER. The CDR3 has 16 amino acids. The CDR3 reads CTSSQDGGNSPYEQYF. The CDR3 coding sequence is TGCACCAGCAGCCAAGATGGGGGGAACAGTCCCTACGAGCAGTACTTC.

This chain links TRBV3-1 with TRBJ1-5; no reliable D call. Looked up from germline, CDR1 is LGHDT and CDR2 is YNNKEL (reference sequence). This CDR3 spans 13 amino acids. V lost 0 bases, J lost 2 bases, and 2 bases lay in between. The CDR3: CASSQERNQPQHF. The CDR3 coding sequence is TGTGCCAGCAGCCAAGAGCGCAATCAGCCCCAGCATTTT.

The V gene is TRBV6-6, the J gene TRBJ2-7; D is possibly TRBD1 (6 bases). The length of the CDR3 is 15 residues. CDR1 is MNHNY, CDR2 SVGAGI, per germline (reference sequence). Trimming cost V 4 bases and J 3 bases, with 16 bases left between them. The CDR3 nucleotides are TGTGCCAGCAGTTCCCAGGGGACACACAACTACGAGCAGTACTTC. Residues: CASSSQGTHNYEQYF.

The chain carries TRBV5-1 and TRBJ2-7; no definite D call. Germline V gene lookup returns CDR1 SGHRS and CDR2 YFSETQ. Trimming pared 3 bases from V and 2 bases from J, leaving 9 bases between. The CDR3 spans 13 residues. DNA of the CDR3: TGCGCCAGCAGCTCCGAGACAACCTACGAGCAGTACTTC. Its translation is CASSSETTYEQYF.

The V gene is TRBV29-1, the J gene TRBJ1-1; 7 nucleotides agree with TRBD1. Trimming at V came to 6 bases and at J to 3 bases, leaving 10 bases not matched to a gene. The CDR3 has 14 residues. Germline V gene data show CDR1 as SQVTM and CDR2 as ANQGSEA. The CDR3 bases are TGCAGCGTCGTTAACCTACAGGGGTACACTGAAGCTTTCTTT. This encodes CSVVNLQGYTEAFF.

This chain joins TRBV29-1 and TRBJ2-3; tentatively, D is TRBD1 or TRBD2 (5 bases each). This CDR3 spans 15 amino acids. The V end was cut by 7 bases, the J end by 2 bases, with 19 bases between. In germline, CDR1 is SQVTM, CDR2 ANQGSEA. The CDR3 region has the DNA TGCAGCGCCCGCGAGGGGCAGACCAACACAGATACGCAGTATTTT. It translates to CSAREGQTNTDTQYF.

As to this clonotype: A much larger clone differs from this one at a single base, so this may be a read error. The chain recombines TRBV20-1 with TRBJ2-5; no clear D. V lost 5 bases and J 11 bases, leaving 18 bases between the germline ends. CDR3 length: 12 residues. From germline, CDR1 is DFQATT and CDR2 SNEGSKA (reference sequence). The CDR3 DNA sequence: TGCAGTGCTCAAACCGACGGTTACGGGCAGTACTTC. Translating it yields CSAQTDGYGQYF.

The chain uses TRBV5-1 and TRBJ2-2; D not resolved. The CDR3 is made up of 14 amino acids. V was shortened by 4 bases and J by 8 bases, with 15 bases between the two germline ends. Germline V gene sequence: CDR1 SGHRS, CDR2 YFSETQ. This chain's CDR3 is CASSPRTLGGELFF. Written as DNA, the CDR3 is TGCGCCAGCAGCCCCCGGACGCTCGGTGGGGAGCTGTTTTTT.

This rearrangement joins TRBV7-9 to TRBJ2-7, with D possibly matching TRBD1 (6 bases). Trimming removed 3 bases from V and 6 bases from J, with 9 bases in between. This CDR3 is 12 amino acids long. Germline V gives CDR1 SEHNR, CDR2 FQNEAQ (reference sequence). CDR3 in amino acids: CASSFPQGEQYF. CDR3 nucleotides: TGTGCCAGCAGCTTCCCACAGGGCGAGCAGTACTTC. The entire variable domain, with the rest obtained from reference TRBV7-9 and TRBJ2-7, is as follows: DTGVSQNPRHKITKRGQNVTFRCDPISEHNRLYWYRQTLGQGPEFLTYFQNEAQLEKSRLLSDRFSAERPKGSFSTLEIQRTEQGDSAMYLCASSFPQGEQYFGPGTRLTVT.

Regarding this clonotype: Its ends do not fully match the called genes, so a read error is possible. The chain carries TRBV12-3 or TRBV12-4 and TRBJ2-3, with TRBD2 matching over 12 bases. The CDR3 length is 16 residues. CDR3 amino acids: CASSFLAGGLTDMQYF. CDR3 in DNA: TGTGCCAGCAGTTTTCTAGCGGGGGGGCTCACAGATATGCAGTATTTT.

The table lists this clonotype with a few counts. CDR3 protein: CASRADVYGYTF. In DNA form, the CDR3 reads TGTGCCAGCAGGGCCGACGTTTATGGCTACACCTTC. V and J are TRBV2 and TRBJ1-2; D ambiguous. Germline V gene sequence: CDR1 SNHLY, CDR2 FYNNEI. V was trimmed by 6 bases and J by 5 bases, leaving 10 bases between them. This CDR3 contains 12 residues.

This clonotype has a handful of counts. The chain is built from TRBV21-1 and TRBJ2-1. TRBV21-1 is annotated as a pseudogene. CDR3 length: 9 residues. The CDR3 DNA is TGTGCCAGCATTGGTGAGCAGTTCTTC. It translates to CASIGEQFF.

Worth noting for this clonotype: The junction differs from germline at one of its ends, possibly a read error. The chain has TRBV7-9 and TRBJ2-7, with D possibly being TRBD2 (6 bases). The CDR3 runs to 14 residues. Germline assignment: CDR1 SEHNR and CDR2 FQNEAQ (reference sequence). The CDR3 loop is CASSFYRDSHEQYF. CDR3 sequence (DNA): TGTGCCAGCAGCTTCTACCGGGACTCCCACGAGCAGTACTTC.

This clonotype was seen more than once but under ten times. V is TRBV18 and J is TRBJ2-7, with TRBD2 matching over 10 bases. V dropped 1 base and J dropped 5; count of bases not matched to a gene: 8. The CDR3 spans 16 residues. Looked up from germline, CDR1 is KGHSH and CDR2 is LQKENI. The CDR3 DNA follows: TGTGCCAGCTCACCACTGGTAGCGGGAGGCTCTAACGAGCAGTACTTC. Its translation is CASSPLVAGGSNEQYF.